What follows are 25 T cell receptor beta chains derived from one specimen sequenced in a study of T cell responses to AZD1222 COVID-19 vaccine. Assay: immunoSEQ multiplex PCR; the TCRdb copy retains only in-frame clones and omits some. The data contain 130,000 or so clones, 90% of them singletons. This specimen consisted of peripheral blood, obtained on day 0 of AZD1222 vaccination. Every receptor here comes from an adult in good health.

V gene TRBV28 combines with J gene TRBJ1-3, with D perhaps TRBD1 (6 bases). Trimming took 5 bases from V and 0 from J, leaving 11 bases between them. Germline-derived CDR1 and CDR2 are MDHEN and SYDVKM. The CDR3 consists of 15 residues. DNA for the CDR3: TGTGCCAGCAGTCCCCGGGACATCTCTGGAAACACCATATATTTT. It is translated as CASSPRDISGNTIYF.

This rearrangement joins TRBV5-4 to TRBJ1-2; perhaps TRBD1 as D (6 bases). Germline values: CDR1 SGHNT, CDR2 YYREEE (reference sequence). The CDR3 has 13 residues. Trimming removed 4 bases from V and 7 bases from J, with 14 bases in between. Here the CDR3 reads CASSRTETRGYTF. The CDR3 bases are TGTGCCAGCAGCCGGACAGAGACGCGTGGCTACACCTTC.

The V gene is TRBV30, the J gene TRBJ2-7, with TRBD1 matching 7 bases. J gave up 6 bases and V 6 bases, and 8 bases lay outside the gene matches. The CDR3 totals 12 residues. Germline values: CDR1 GTSNPN, CDR2 SVGIG (reference sequence). DNA of the CDR3: TGTGCCTGTTACTACCCAGGGGGCGAGCAGTACTTC. Its protein is CACYYPGGEQYF. Together with reference TRBV30 and TRBJ2-7, the CDR3 gives the full variable domain: SQTIHQWPATLVQPVGSPLSLECTVEGTSNPNLYWYRQAAGRGLQLLFYSVGIGQISSEVPQNLSASRPQDRQFILSSKKLLLSDSGFYLCACYYPGGEQYFGPGTRLTVT.

The rearrangement links TRBV25-1 to TRBJ2-3, with D possibly TRBD1 on 6 matching bases. The ends were cut back, 4 bases at V and 3 bases at J, with 14 bases in the middle. From germline, CDR1 is MGHDK and CDR2 SYGVNS. The length of the CDR3 is 15 residues. The CDR3 region has the DNA TGTGCCAGCAGTGTCCGCCAGGGGAGTACAGATACGCAGTATTTT. As protein: CASSVRQGSTDTQYF.

The rearrangement uses TRBV11-2 and TRBJ2-7; D may be TRBD2 (5 bases). This CDR3 is built from 16 residues. With 2 bases removed from V and 2 bases from J, the gap between germline ends came to 16 bases. Germline values: CDR1 SGHAT, CDR2 FQNNGV. The CDR3: CASSLSAAPRTYEQYF. The CDR3 DNA is TGTGCCAGCAGCTTATCAGCGGCCCCGCGCACCTACGAGCAGTACTTC. Full variable domain (missing parts from reference TRBV11-2 and TRBJ2-7): EAGVAQSPRYKIIEKRQSVAFWCNPISGHATLYWYQQILGQGPKLLIQFQNNGVVDDSQLPKDRFSAERLKGVDSTLKIQPAKLEDSAVYLCASSLSAAPRTYEQYFGPGTRLTVT.

The chain combines TRBV15 with TRBJ1-5; D gene unclear. This CDR3 spans 13 amino acids. V lost 0 bases and J 5 bases, leaving 5 bases between the germline ends. Germline V lookup: CDR1 LNHNV, CDR2 YYDKDF (reference sequence). The CDR3 DNA is TGTGCCACCAGCAGAGATCCGGATCAGCCCCAGCATTTT. This translates into CATSRDPDQPQHF.

The chain combines TRBV9 with TRBJ2-7; TRBD2 agrees at 12 bases. Germline CDR1 reads SGDLS; CDR2 reads YYNGEE. The CDR3 covers 15 residues. J gave up 5 bases and V 5 bases, and 8 bases lay outside the gene matches. The CDR3 spells CASSPSGRASNEQYF. CDR3 DNA sequence: TGTGCCAGCAGTCCTAGCGGGAGGGCTAGTAACGAGCAGTACTTC.

The chain combines TRBV28 with TRBJ2-1; D is tentatively TRBD1 or TRBD2 (5 bases each). Between the trimmed V and J ends, which lost 10 bases and 8 bases, there was a span of 18 bases. The CDR3 sequence is 13 residues long. Germline-derived CDR1 and CDR2 are MDHEN and SYDVKM. CDR3 coding DNA: TGTGCCACTGCCGGGACGCCCCCCGATGAGCAGTTCTTC. Amino acids: CATAGTPPDEQFF.

The chain is built from TRBV6-5 and TRBJ1-5; 9 positions agree with TRBD1. The V gene's germline CDR1 is MNHEY and CDR2 SVGAGI. The CDR3 extends over 14 amino acids. V lost 8 bases to trimming and J lost 3 bases; unmatched junction nucleotides: 5. Here the CDR3 reads CASRTGANNQPQHF. In nucleotides, the CDR3 is TGTGCCAGCCGGACAGGGGCTAACAATCAGCCCCAGCATTTT.

The chain recombines TRBV28 with TRBJ1-1; 10 positions match TRBD1. From germline, CDR1 is MDHEN and CDR2 SYDVKM. The junction had 8 bases not matched to a gene; V was cut back by 6 bases and J by 4 bases. The CDR3 has 15 amino acids. The CDR3 loop is CASRWTGGDFTEAFF. In DNA form, the CDR3 reads TGTGCCAGCAGATGGACAGGGGGTGATTTCACTGAAGCTTTCTTT.

The chain links TRBV10-1 to TRBJ2-1; tentative D call: TRBD2 (5 bases). CDR1 is WNHNN and CDR2 is SYGVQD in the germline V gene (reference sequence). Trimming cost V 6 bases and J 6 bases, with 12 bases left between them. This CDR3 has 13 amino acids. In DNA form, the CDR3 reads TGCGCCAGCAGCCTTCTAGCAGGCAATGAGCAGTTCTTC. Translation: CASSLLAGNEQFF.

The chain recombines TRBV28 with TRBJ1-4; no clear D. V shed 1 base and J shed 2 bases, with 8 bases lying between them. Per the germline V gene, CDR1 is MDHEN and CDR2 is SYDVKM. The CDR3 sequence is 15 residues long. The CDR3 region has the DNA TGTGCCAGCAGTTTATCGGGGTTTACTAATGAAAAACTGTTTTTT. Protein: CASSLSGFTNEKLFF.

This rearrangement joins TRBV24-1 to TRBJ2-7, with 7 positions matching TRBD1. V lost 3 bases and J lost 2; bases outside the gene matches: 3. The CDR3 totals 14 residues. Per the germline V gene, CDR1 is KGHDR and CDR2 is SFDVKD. CDR3 loop: CATSDPDRAYEQYF. The CDR3 coding sequence is TGTGCCACCAGTGATCCTGACAGGGCCTACGAGCAGTACTTC.

This clone appeared once. V and J are TRBV7-9 and TRBJ1-2; D is unresolved. Trimming removed 1 base from V and 4 bases from J, with 10 bases in between. Germline V gene sequence: CDR1 SEHNR, CDR2 FQNEAQ (reference sequence). This CDR3 spans 14 amino acids. For the CDR3, the DNA is TGTGCCAGCAGCTTAGGAATCAGCCTCTATGGCTACACCTTC. Translating gives CASSLGISLYGYTF.

This chain links TRBV11-3 with TRBJ2-2; perhaps TRBD1 as D (6 bases). V was pared by 5 bases and J by 3 bases, with 19 bases between. Germline V gives CDR1 SGHNT, CDR2 YENEEA. This CDR3 has 17 residues. CDR3 DNA sequence: TGTGCCAGCAGCCTCAAGGCGTGGGCAGGGGACACCGGGGAGCTGTTTTTT. This codes for CASSLKAWAGDTGELFF. Supplemented by reference TRBV11-3 and TRBJ2-2, the full variable domain reads EAGVVQSPRYKIIEKKQPVAFWCNPISGHNTLYWYLQNLGQGPELLIRYENEEAVDDSQLPKDRFSAERLKGVDSTLKIQPAELGDSAVYLCASSLKAWAGDTGELFFGEGSRLTVL.

This clone was recorded once. This chain connects TRBV27 to TRBJ1-2, with D possibly being TRBD1 (5 bases). Germline V gives CDR1 MNHEY, CDR2 SMNVEV (reference sequence). Deletions cut 6 bases from V and 6 bases from J, with 17 bases between. The CDR3 covers 14 residues. CDR3 nucleotide sequence: TGTGCCAGCAGAGCTGGGGCAGTTGGGAATGGCTACACCTTC. Translation gives CASRAGAVGNGYTF.

The table lists this clone with a few counts. The genes are TRBV28 and TRBJ2-6, with D possibly being TRBD2 (5 bases). Trimming took 2 bases from V and 3 from J, leaving 11 bases between them. Germline values: CDR1 MDHEN, CDR2 SYDVKM. CDR3 size: 16 residues. CDR3 residues: CASSLGSGFGANVLTF. The CDR3 nucleotides read TGTGCCAGCAGTTTAGGTTCGGGGTTTGGGGCCAACGTCCTGACTTTC.

The genes are TRBV10-1 and TRBJ2-3; 13 nucleotides agree with TRBD2. Unmatched junction bases numbered 7, after V lost 4 bases and J lost 3 bases. This CDR3 has 17 residues. Per the germline V gene, CDR1 is WNHNN and CDR2 is SYGVQD (reference sequence). The CDR3 region has the DNA TGCGCCAGCAGTGGGCCCGGACTAGCGGGAGCTACAGATACGCAGTATTTT. As protein: CASSGPGLAGATDTQYF.

The chain is built from TRBV10-3 and TRBJ1-1; D is unresolved. This CDR3 contains 13 residues. Between the trimmed V and J ends, which lost 2 bases and 1 base, there was a span of 5 bases. The germline CDR1 and CDR2 sequences are ENHRY and SYGVKD. The CDR3, as DNA: TGTGCCATCAGTGAGGTCGGGAACACTGAAGCTTTCTTT. It yields the protein CAISEVGNTEAFF.

By share, this clone counts as medium-sized. This chain links TRBV28 with TRBJ2-3; 8 nucleotides align to TRBD1. From germline, CDR1 is MDHEN and CDR2 SYDVKM. CDR3 length: 17 residues. V was clipped by 5 bases and J by 0 bases; unmatched bases: 10. Here the CDR3 reads CASSLLQTGASTDTQYF. Here the CDR3 DNA reads TGTGCCAGCAGTCTACTTCAGACAGGGGCTAGCACAGATACGCAGTATTTT.

This chain joins TRBV27 and TRBJ2-2; tentatively, D is TRBD2 (5 bases). This CDR3 comprises 15 residues. Trimming shortened V by 11 bases and J by 4 bases, and 20 bases separated the two germline ends. From germline, CDR1 is MNHEY and CDR2 SMNVEV (reference sequence). The CDR3 region is CASKSGGGSTGELFF. The CDR3 DNA is TGTGCCTCAAAGTCTGGCGGAGGTAGCACCGGGGAGCTGTTTTTT.

V is TRBV18 and J is TRBJ1-1; D unclear. Germline CDR1 KGHSH, CDR2 LQKENI. The ends were cut back, 5 bases at V and 1 base at J, with 8 bases in the middle. CDR3 length equals 13 residues. For the CDR3, the DNA is TGTGCCAGCTCAAGTGGAGAGAACACTGAAGCTTTCTTT. This encodes CASSSGENTEAFF.

The chain has TRBV25-1 and TRBJ2-5; D perhaps matches TRBD1 (5 bases). The V end lost 4 bases, the J end lost 3 bases, and 18 bases lay between the germline ends. Germline loops: CDR1 MGHDK, CDR2 SYGVNS. The CDR3 contains 16 residues. The chain's CDR3 is CASSGGTWTLKETQYF. The CDR3 DNA reads TGTGCCAGCAGTGGGGGCACCTGGACGTTAAAAGAGACCCAGTACTTC.

A single count supports this clone. The chain has TRBV10-3 and TRBJ2-1; 9 bases map to TRBD2. Germline CDR1 ENHRY, CDR2 SYGVKD. This CDR3 has 13 residues. V shed 3 bases, J shed 9 bases, and the junction held 3 bases outside the gene matches. The CDR3 DNA sequence: TGTGCCATCAGTGAAGCGGGGGGCGGTGAGCAGTTCTTC. It is translated as CAISEAGGGEQFF.

The J gene is TRBJ2-5, the V gene TRBV5-1, with TRBD2 as a possible D gene (6 bases). Germline loops: CDR1 SGHRS, CDR2 YFSETQ. Trimming pared 0 bases from V and 0 bases from J, leaving 9 bases between. CDR3 size: 15 residues. The CDR3: CASSLAGRYQETQYF. The CDR3 DNA follows: TGCGCCAGCAGCTTGGCTGGGAGGTACCAAGAGACCCAGTACTTC.